What follows are 8 T cell receptor beta chains derived from one specimen sequenced in a study of blood T cell repertoires in COVID-19 (TCRdb year 2020). Receptor amplification or capture employed the immunoSEQ multiplex PCR assay. TCRdb stores this immuneACCESS table with in-frame sequences only. Part of the clones is absent; in the studies checked, under half of the shortfall reflects unresolved V genes, and no reason is known for the rest. This sample holds about 240,000 clones; approximately 78% were observed only once. The ten largest make up 9.5% to 15% of the sample. Sequencing used peripheral blood. These receptors were collected from a woman aged 60-75 years with active or convalescent COVID-19.

The chain has TRBV6-5 and TRBJ1-6; 8 positions agree with TRBD1. The CDR3 is 15 residues long. Trimming took 7 bases from V and 6 from J; bases not matched to a gene: 8. CDR1 is MNHEY and CDR2 is SVGAGI in the germline V gene. Written as DNA, the CDR3 is TGTGCCAGCAAAGGACCTACAGGGGGTAATTCACCCCTCCACTTT. It is translated as CASKGPTGGNSPLHF.

The rearrangement joins TRBV30 to TRBJ1-6; no clear D gene. Germline CDR1 is GTSNPN and CDR2 is SVGIG (reference sequence). The CDR3 is 14 residues long. Trimming took 2 bases from V and 13 from J, leaving 18 bases between them. The CDR3 region is CAWSLPAAVRPLHF. The CDR3 DNA reads as TGTGCCTGGAGTTTACCCGCGGCTGTGAGGCCCCTCCACTTT.

The CDR3 DNA sequence: TGTGCCAGTAGTGCCGGGACAGGGAGTCCCATGGACTATGGCTACACCTTC. This codes for CASSAGTGSPMDYGYTF. This sequence joins TRBV19 and TRBJ1-2, with 9 nucleotides matching TRBD1. CDR1 LNHDA and CDR2 SQIVND come from the germline V gene (reference sequence). The trim removed 5 bases at V and 3 bases at J, leaving 13 bases unmatched. The CDR3 loop spans 17 amino acids.

There are a few counts of this clone. The CDR3: CASSPPDRYSRNYGYTF. As DNA, the CDR3 is TGTGCCAGCAGCCCTCCGGACAGGTACTCTCGTAACTATGGCTACACCTTC. This sequence joins TRBV7-3 and TRBJ1-2, with 7 bases that match TRBD1. CDR3 size: 17 residues. The germline gives CDR1 SGHTA, CDR2 FQGTGA. The ends lost 5 bases at V and 1 base at J; junction bases unmatched: 13.

The chain combines TRBV3-1 (or the pseudogene TRBV3-2) with TRBJ1-6; D not resolved. The V end was cut by 1 base, the J end by 5 bases, with 12 bases between. The CDR3 spans 16 residues. The germline V gene encodes CDR1 LGHDT and CDR2 YNNKEL (reference sequence). CDR3 region: CASSQVQAANNSPLHF. For the CDR3, the DNA is TGTGCCAGCAGCCAAGTCCAGGCAGCTAATAATTCACCCCTCCACTTT.

This clone has only one observation. The chain uses TRBV7-8 and TRBJ1-2, with no clear D. The length of the CDR3 is 15 residues. Germline loops: CDR1 SGHVS, CDR2 FQNEAQ. V lost 1 base, J lost 6 bases, and 15 bases lay in between. The CDR3 sequence: CASSLGLQSTNGYTF. The CDR3 coding sequence is TGTGCCAGCAGCTTAGGACTACAGAGTACTAATGGCTACACCTTC.

The J gene is TRBJ1-6, the V gene TRBV9; D possibly corresponds to TRBD1 (5 bases). This CDR3 is built from 15 residues. Germline V lookup: CDR1 SGDLS, CDR2 YYNGEE. Trimming took off 3 bases at V and 9 bases at J, with 16 bases between the two ends. CDR3 residues: CASSAGDPDASPLHF. CDR3 coding DNA: TGTGCCAGCAGCGCGGGGGACCCTGATGCTTCACCCCTCCACTTT.

The rearrangement links TRBV9 to TRBJ1-2; D might be TRBD1 (6 bases). Germline V gene lookup returns CDR1 SGDLS and CDR2 YYNGEE. This CDR3 is 15 amino acids long. Trimming left V 2 bases short and J 4 bases short, with 15 bases between. In DNA form, the CDR3 reads TGTGCCAGCAGCGTGGGACAAGGCCACACCTATGGCTACACCTTC. Its protein is CASSVGQGHTYGYTF.